This T cell receptor beta chain was sequenced in a study of tumor-infiltrating lymphocytes in primary liver carcinoma (dated by TCRdb to about 2017). A note on the overall study: Of the five patients (three men and two women, aged 30 to 69 years), four had hepatocellular carcinoma and one had combined HCC and intrahepatic cholangiocarcinoma. The tumors of the five patients were staged as T1-T3 N0M0, with maximum diameters ranging from roughly 4.2 to 11 cm. Each sample produced roughly 3.5 to 7.13 million productive TCRbeta reads, and read depth showed no significant difference between tissue types. The study combined TCRbeta repertoire sequencing, expression microarrays and whole-exome sequencing across five regions of each liver tumor, with adjacent normal tissue and blood. A total of 35 or so specimens from 5 patients underwent TCRbeta repertoire sequencing, comprising 25 tumor regions, 5 adjacent noncancerous liver tissues and 5 peripheral blood samples. Technical replicate repertoires showed high reproducibility, with mean shared-clone rates approximately 0.89 and correlation coefficients above 0.95.

Without any cell sorting, total RNA and DNA were extracted together from 20-30 mg of bulk tissue using the AllPrep DNA/RNA mini kit. Surgical resection was performed in China between November 2015 and 2016 on four to six patients with histopathologically diagnosed primary liver carcinoma. Patients had chronic HBV infection and were treatment-naive at sampling. Each fresh piece of tumor and adjacent tissue was cut in two, with one half stored in RNAlater at -80 degrees C and the other half sent for histology. Concerning this clonotype: Its antigen is unknown. Base-call qualities are not available, and no considerably larger clone is one nucleotide away.

The full study reports these points: With just five or six patients in the study, the authors point out that the findings should be validated in a larger study. Because only the TCR beta chain was sequenced and unpaired alpha chains were not captured, true repertoire diversity is likely underestimated. Because the samples were bulk and unsorted, CD4+ and CD8+ T cell repertoires could not be compared. Repertoire overlap was found to be higher between tumor regions (mean roughly 35%) than between tumor-adjacent (roughly 17%) or tumor-blood (roughly 15%) pairs, consistent with antigen-driven expansion. The top 250 clones made up a significantly larger repertoire fraction in tumors than in blood (p = 0.039).

CDR1 and CDR2 (SGHAT, FQNNGV) derive from the germline V gene. The CDR3 numbers 16 residues from cysteine through phenylalanine. Only the CDR3 DNA is retained, 48 bases long and in frame from the first base. Starting from around 520 ng total RNA, TCRbeta-specific cDNA was produced by reverse transcription with a constant-region primer and ProtoScript II reverse transcriptase. Construction of the TCRbeta libraries relied on three nested rounds of multiplex PCR, following a slightly modified ARM-PCR procedure. Each of the first two PCR rounds ran for around 11 cycles and used multiplex TRBV1-TRBV30 forward primers together with a Cbeta reverse primer. Sample barcodes and Illumina adapters were attached in a final 25-cycle PCR using Deep VentR polymerase. Before sequencing, amplicons between 200 and 500 bp were purified from gel using a QIAquick gel extraction kit. The TCRbeta amplicons were sequenced with 250-bp paired-end reads on an Illumina HiSeq 2500. The study's own analysis went as follows. Quality trimming of reads was performed with Trimmomatic v0.33, and paired reads were merged with FLASH v1.2.11 so that full CDR3 sequences could be recovered. MiGEC v1.2.1b assigned V, D and J germline segments to the rearranged TCRbeta sequences. Clonotype statistics, along with Shannon-Wiener diversity indices, were calculated using VDJtools v1.0.0. Except for diversity analysis, only the 250 most abundant clonotypes of each sample were used in subsequent analyses to reduce sampling bias. TCRdb applied fastp at Q25 and MiXCR to the public reads, then kept only in-frame beta chains. All rows with the same CDR3 protein become a single entry with the most common DNA and genes. None of the V and J calls come from the authors' own analysis; TCRdb made them. Within this sample are about 96,000 distinct CDR3 sequences, with 55% to 75% of them counted one time only. Roughly 30% of the sample comes from the top ten.

The receptor was derived from a man aged 40-50 years with primary liver carcinoma and hepatitis B virus infection. The source material was tumor-adjacent normal liver tissue. The chain is encoded by TRBV11-2 joined to TRBJ1-1; 7 middle bases align to TRBD1. The bases are TGTGTCAGTAGCTTAGACAGGGTGGGCGGTAATTCTGAAGCTTTCTTT. Its protein is CVSSLDRVGGNSEAFF.